Following are 32 T cell receptor beta chains from one sample sequenced in a study of vaccination and CD4 T cells after COVID-19. Once obtained from cultured CD4+ T cells, the DNA was sequenced using the Oncomine TCR Beta short-read assay. TCRdb passed the PCR reads through MiXCR, listing each CDR3 protein once. The repertoire holds about 21,000 distinct CDR3 sequences, with less than 65% as singletons. The sample's treatment: roughly 11-day PBMC culture with coronavirus spike peptide pools or control peptides (ViraFEST assay). For these TCRs, the target antigens are not known. The source material was CD4+ T cells from blood, cultured in vitro, sampled after SARS-CoV-2 vaccination. The receptors derive from a human donor who had recovered from COVID-19.

In nucleotides, the CDR3 is TGTGCCAGCAGCTTGGGTATGACAGGGGGCAGGTACGAGCAGTACTTC. It yields the protein CASSLGMTGGRYEQYF. This chain connects TRBV7-2 to TRBJ2-7; 10 bases line up with TRBD1. Germline CDR1 is SGHTA and CDR2 is FQGNSA. The trim removed 3 bases at V and 4 bases at J, leaving 9 bases unmatched. The CDR3 is 16 residues long.

This clonotype was observed a few times. The CDR3 DNA reads TGTGCCAGCAGAGACACAGGGGGGAGAAATCAGCCCCAGCATTTT. Encoded protein: CASRDTGGRNQPQHF. The V gene is TRBV6-2 or TRBV6-3, the J gene TRBJ1-5; 8 nucleotides match TRBD1. The CDR3 loop spans 15 amino acids. CDR1 MNHEY and CDR2 SVGEGT come from the germline V gene. V gave up 6 bases and J gave up 4 bases; unmatched junction bases: 8.

The chain joins TRBV5-1 to TRBJ2-1; the match to TRBD1 covers 7 bases. The CDR3 has 14 residues. Per the germline V gene, CDR1 is SGHRS and CDR2 is YFSETQ. J gave up 6 bases and V 4 bases, and 7 bases lay outside the gene matches. CDR3 coding DNA: TGCGCCAGCAGCCTAGAGACAGGGCTCAATGAGCAGTTCTTC. It encodes CASSLETGLNEQFF.

This clonotype was counted between two and nine times. V usage is TRBV19 and J usage is TRBJ1-1, with D possibly matching TRBD1 (6 bases). Looked up from germline, CDR1 is LNHDA and CDR2 is SQIVND (reference sequence). Trimming pared 5 bases from V and 11 bases from J, leaving 18 bases between. The CDR3 covers 13 residues. The CDR3 loop is CASSSSGARTAFF. The DNA for the CDR3 is TGTGCCAGTAGTTCATCAGGGGCCCGGACGGCTTTCTTT.

The chain uses TRBV19 and TRBJ2-1, with D possibly TRBD1 on 5 matching bases. Germline V lookup: CDR1 LNHDA, CDR2 SQIVND (reference sequence). The CDR3 spans 17 residues. V gave up 6 bases and J gave up 3 bases, with 21 bases separating them. For the CDR3, the DNA is TGTGCCAGTAGCGTAGTTCAGGGCCAGCCATACTACAATGAGCAGTTCTTC. It is translated as CASSVVQGQPYYNEQFF.

This clonotype was recorded a few times. The CDR3 region has the DNA TGTGCCTGGAGTGTACCCAGGGGGCTAGATACCATATATTTT. It yields the protein CAWSVPRGLDTIYF. The J gene is TRBJ1-3, the V gene TRBV30; 8 bases fit TRBD1. The CDR3 spans 14 residues. Trimming removed 0 bases from V and 10 bases from J; junction bases left unmatched: 8. Germline V lookup: CDR1 GTSNPN, CDR2 SVGIG (reference sequence).

The rearrangement uses TRBV19 and TRBJ1-2; D is ambiguous. The germline gives CDR1 LNHDA, CDR2 SQIVND (reference sequence). V was clipped by 5 bases and J by 6 bases, with 16 bases between them. The CDR3 is made up of 14 amino acids. The CDR3 is CASSDRLYRDGYTF. The CDR3 DNA reads TGTGCCAGTAGTGATCGTTTGTATCGGGATGGCTACACCTTC. Full variable domain (remainder filled in from reference TRBV19 and TRBJ1-2): DGGITQSPKYLFRKEGQNVTLSCEQNLNHDAMYWYRQDPGQGLRLIYYSQIVNDFQKGDIAEGYSVSREKKESFPLTVTSAQKNPTAFYLCASSDRLYRDGYTFGSGTRLTVV.

The chain couples TRBV19 to TRBJ2-5; D gene unclear. Germline V gene sequence: CDR1 LNHDA, CDR2 SQIVND (reference sequence). This CDR3 is built from 12 residues. The ends were cut back, 4 bases at V and 2 bases at J, with 5 bases in the middle. CDR3 sequence (DNA): TGTGCCAGTAGTAATAGACAAGAGACCCAGTACTTC. Protein: CASSNRQETQYF.

The chain employs TRBV12-3 or TRBV12-4 and TRBJ1-2; 9 bases agree with TRBD1. The CDR3 is made up of 14 amino acids. The J segment lost 2 bases and the V segment lost 6 bases, leaving 4 bases of the junction unmatched. The CDR3 is CASRGQGWNYGYTF. CDR3 bases: TGTGCCAGCAGGGGACAGGGTTGGAACTATGGCTACACCTTC.

The gene calls are TRBV11-2 and TRBJ1-5; D gene ambiguous. V was pared by 0 bases and J by 0 bases, with 6 bases between. The length of the CDR3 is 15 residues. Per the germline V gene, CDR1 is SGHAT and CDR2 is FQNNGV. The CDR3: CASSLDGDSNQPQHF. CDR3 DNA sequence: TGTGCCAGCAGCTTAGACGGGGATAGCAATCAGCCCCAGCATTTT.

J is TRBJ2-7 and V is TRBV15; 9 bases match TRBD2. The CDR3 is 14 amino acids. The germline CDR1 and CDR2 sequences are LNHNV and YYDKDF (reference sequence). V gave up 5 bases and J gave up 5 bases; unmatched junction bases: 7. The CDR3 sequence is CATSVREGGDEQYF. The CDR3 bases are TGTGCCACCAGCGTGCGGGAGGGCGGAGACGAGCAGTACTTC. Full variable domain (rest looked up from reference TRBV15 and TRBJ2-7): DAMVIQNPRYQVTQFGKPVTLSCSQTLNHNVMYWYQQKSSQAPKLLFHYYDKDFNNEADTPDNFQSRRPNTSFCFLDIRSPGLGDTAMYLCATSVREGGDEQYFGPGTRLTVT.

The chain has TRBV5-1 and TRBJ2-2, with D hard to call. The length of the CDR3 is 12 residues. The ends were cut back, 1 base at V and 6 bases at J, with 4 bases in the middle. Per the germline V gene, CDR1 is SGHRS and CDR2 is YFSETQ. The CDR3 sequence: CASSLTAGELFF. As DNA, the CDR3 is TGCGCCAGCAGCTTGACCGCCGGGGAGCTGTTTTTT. The complete variable domain, with remaining parts taken from reference TRBV5-1 and TRBJ2-2, reads KAGVTQTPRYLIKTRGQQVTLSCSPISGHRSVSWYQQTPGQGLQFLFEYFSETQRNKGNFPGRFSGRQFSNSRSEMNVSTLELGDSALYLCASSLTAGELFFGEGSRLTVL.

This clonotype was detected only a few times. The chain recombines TRBV20-1 with TRBJ1-5; D gene ambiguous. V was trimmed by 1 base and J by 0 bases, leaving 10 bases between them. The germline V gene has CDR1 DFQATT and CDR2 SNEGSKA (reference sequence). The CDR3 runs to 15 residues. The CDR3: CSARVPGRSNQPQHF. The CDR3 DNA is TGCAGTGCTAGAGTCCCCGGACGTAGCAATCAGCCCCAGCATTTT.

The J gene is TRBJ1-2, the V gene TRBV5-4; TRBD1 is a possible D gene (6 bases). The ends were cut back, 0 bases at V and 7 bases at J, with 7 bases in the middle. This CDR3 is 12 amino acids long. Germline CDR1 SGHNT, CDR2 YYREEE (reference sequence). CDR3 amino acids: CASSLVGGGYTF. The CDR3, as DNA: TGTGCCAGCAGCTTGGTAGGGGGTGGCTACACCTTC. The variable domain in full, completed from reference TRBV5-4 and TRBJ1-2, reads ETGVTQSPTHLIKTRGQQVTLRCSSQSGHNTVSWYQQALGQGPQFIFQYYREEENGRGNFPPRFSGLQFPNYSSELNVNALELDDSALYLCASSLVGGGYTFGSGTRLTVV.

The rearrangement links TRBV9 to TRBJ2-2; no reliable D call. Germline CDR1 SGDLS, CDR2 YYNGEE. V was cut by 4 bases and J by 6 bases, with 13 bases left in between. This CDR3 has 14 amino acids. CDR3 sequence: CASSPMDPSGELFF. The CDR3, as DNA: TGTGCCAGCAGCCCCATGGACCCCTCCGGGGAGCTGTTTTTT.

V usage is TRBV12-3 or TRBV12-4 and J usage is TRBJ1-1; D not certain. This CDR3 is built from 13 residues. V was cut by 5 bases and J by 2 bases, with 9 bases left in between. The CDR3 spells CASSGTPNTEAFF. The CDR3 DNA reads as TGTGCCAGCAGTGGTACACCTAACACTGAAGCTTTCTTT.

This chain joins TRBV7-8 and TRBJ2-3, with 11 bases that match TRBD2. Germline V CDR1 and CDR2: SGHVS, FQNEAQ. CDR3 length equals 16 residues. Germline trimming cut 5 bases from V and 4 bases from J; bases unmatched to any gene: 8. CDR3 amino acids: CASSPRDSGRADTQYF. The CDR3 coding sequence is TGTGCCAGCAGCCCCCGAGATAGCGGGAGGGCAGATACGCAGTATTTT.

The chain couples TRBV2 to TRBJ2-7; D is tentatively TRBD1 or TRBD2 (5 bases each). The germline gives CDR1 SNHLY, CDR2 FYNNEI. V was pared by 0 bases and J by 5 bases, with 11 bases between. The CDR3 has 14 residues. The CDR3 reads CASSEALRGNEQYF. The CDR3, as DNA: TGTGCCAGCAGTGAAGCGCTTCGGGGCAACGAGCAGTACTTC.

V is TRBV7-8 and J is TRBJ1-2; D is unresolved. Germline CDR1 is SGHVS and CDR2 is FQNEAQ. V was trimmed by 0 bases and J by 5 bases, leaving 7 bases between them. CDR3 length: 13 residues. The CDR3 DNA reads as TGTGCCAGCAGCTTAGCCAGGACTTATGGCTACACCTTC. Its translation: CASSLARTYGYTF.

The chain links TRBV15 to TRBJ1-5; TRBD1 matches 8 bases. CDR3 length: 15 residues. The J segment lost 5 bases and the V segment lost 5 bases, leaving 8 bases of the junction unmatched. The germline CDR1 and CDR2 sequences are LNHNV and YYDKDF (reference sequence). CDR3 bases: TGTGCCACCAGCCGGGATCGACAGGGGTATCAGCCCCAGCATTTT. Its protein product is CATSRDRQGYQPQHF.

This clonotype has a handful of counts. This chain connects TRBV7-2 to TRBJ1-3, with D hard to call. CDR3 length: 13 residues. The V end lost 0 bases, the J end lost 9 bases, and 9 bases lay between the germline ends. The germline CDR1 and CDR2 sequences are SGHTA and FQGNSA. This chain's CDR3 is CASSLAKRGTIYF. The CDR3, as DNA: TGTGCCAGCAGCTTAGCGAAACGGGGCACCATATATTTT. Supplemented by reference TRBV7-2 and TRBJ1-3, the full variable domain reads GAGVSQSPSNKVTEKGKDVELRCDPISGHTALYWYRQSLGQGLEFLIYFQGNSAPDKSGLPSDRFSAERTGGSVSTLTIQRTQQEDSAVYLCASSLAKRGTIYFGEGSWLTVV.

The rearrangement joins TRBV27 to TRBJ2-5; 11 bases map to TRBD1. Germline V lookup: CDR1 MNHEY, CDR2 SMNVEV (reference sequence). J was trimmed by 5 bases and V by 4 bases; bases with no gene match: 3. There are 14 residues in the CDR3. The CDR3 DNA reads as TGTGCCAGCAGTTCGGGGACAGGGGGGGAGACCCAGTACTTC. Its translation is CASSSGTGGETQYF.

V usage is TRBV11-3 and J usage is TRBJ2-2; 10 bases are shared with TRBD2. CDR1 and CDR2 (germline): SGHNT, YENEEA. This CDR3 spans 16 amino acids. The V segment lost 7 bases and the J segment 3 bases; nucleotides outside the gene matches: 8. The CDR3 DNA reads as TGTGCCAGCAAGTCGTGGCTAGCGGGAGACACCGGGGAGCTGTTTTTT. It specifies CASKSWLAGDTGELFF.

The sample holds a few counts of this clonotype. This chain joins TRBV5-4 and TRBJ1-2; D gene ambiguous. Germline CDR1 is SGHNT and CDR2 is YYREEE (reference sequence). The CDR3 consists of 12 residues. V lost 0 bases, J lost 4 bases, and 4 bases lay in between. The CDR3 loop reads CASSLDAYGYTF. CDR3 in DNA: TGTGCCAGCAGCTTGGATGCCTATGGCTACACCTTC.

This clonotype was picked up a small number of times. This chain links TRBV20-1 with TRBJ2-2; D is perhaps TRBD2 (6 bases). This CDR3 is 16 amino acids long. Between the trimmed V and J ends, which lost 0 bases and 6 bases, there was a span of 17 bases. Germline V gene data show CDR1 as DFQATT and CDR2 as SNEGSKA (reference sequence). The CDR3 DNA sequence: TGCAGTGCTAGAGATCACACTAGCCCCATCTCCGGGGAGCTGTTTTTT. This sequence encodes CSARDHTSPISGELFF.

There are a few counts of this clonotype. V gene TRBV6-1 combines with J gene TRBJ1-5; TRBD1 agrees at 7 bases. CDR1 is MNHNS, CDR2 SASEGT, per germline. The V segment lost 6 bases and the J segment 7 bases; nucleotides outside the gene matches: 12. This CDR3 is 15 amino acids long. CDR3: CASSVLSGGGQPQHF. In nucleotides, the CDR3 is TGTGCCAGCAGCGTATTGTCAGGGGGGGGGCAGCCCCAGCATTTT.

This clonotype occurred a few times. V and J are TRBV6-2 or TRBV6-3 and TRBJ2-3; 11 bases map to TRBD1. Germline V lookup: CDR1 MNHEY, CDR2 SVGEGT. CDR3 length: 15 residues. The V gene end was trimmed by 0 bases and the J gene end by 6 bases; junction bases not matched to a gene: 2. In nucleotides, the CDR3 is TGTGCCAGCAGTTACTCCGGACAGGGGGCGGATACGCAGTATTTT. Translating it yields CASSYSGQGADTQYF.

The rearrangement uses TRBV6-1 and TRBJ1-1; a weak D match, TRBD1 (5 bases). Germline V gives CDR1 MNHNS, CDR2 SASEGT. V was clipped by 3 bases and J by 4 bases, with 9 bases between them. This CDR3 region has 13 residues. The CDR3 reads CASSEQGGTEAFF. CDR3 sequence (DNA): TGTGCCAGCAGTGAGCAGGGAGGCACTGAAGCTTTCTTT.

This chain uses TRBV7-9 with TRBJ1-5, with D possibly TRBD1 on 5 matching bases. CDR1 is SEHNR and CDR2 is FQNEAQ in the germline V gene (reference sequence). The CDR3 contains 14 residues. Trimming cost V 6 bases and J 8 bases, with 17 bases left between them. DNA of the CDR3: TGTGCCAGCAGTTCACAGGCGGGAGGGGAGCCCCAGCATTTT. Translated, it gives CASSSQAGGEPQHF.

The J gene is TRBJ2-6, the V gene TRBV7-3, with no clear D. V lost 5 bases and J 0 bases, leaving 8 bases between the germline ends. From germline, CDR1 is SGHTA and CDR2 FQGTGA. This CDR3 has 15 amino acids. The CDR3 sequence is CASSPRSSGANVLTF. CDR3 bases: TGTGCCAGCAGCCCGAGGAGCTCTGGGGCCAACGTCCTGACTTTC. Complete variable domain (other parts from reference TRBV7-3 and TRBJ2-6): GAGVSQTPSNKVTEKGKYVELRCDPISGHTALYWYRQSLGQGPEFLIYFQGTGAADDSGLPNDRFFAVRPEGSVSTLKIQRTERGDSAVYLCASSPRSSGANVLTFGAGSRLTVL.

The chain couples TRBV27 to TRBJ2-2; D not resolved. Germline assignment: CDR1 MNHEY and CDR2 SMNVEV (reference sequence). V gave up 3 bases and J gave up 2 bases, with 10 bases separating them. CDR3 size: 15 residues. In DNA form, the CDR3 reads TGTGCCAGCAGTTTCGTGACCCCAAACACCGGGGAGCTGTTTTTT. Encoded protein: CASSFVTPNTGELFF.

The chain couples TRBV30 to TRBJ1-5; weak D call: TRBD1 (5 bases). V lost 5 bases, J lost 5 bases, and 16 bases lay in between. CDR3 size: 14 residues. Germline CDR1 and CDR2: GTSNPN and SVGIG (reference sequence). The CDR3 here is CAWSDTDLYQPQHF. In nucleotides, the CDR3 is TGTGCCTGGTCGGACACCGACCTCTATCAGCCCCAGCATTTT.